A single sample is the source of the 24 T cell receptor beta chains below, sequenced in a study of identical twins. TCRdb ran MiXCR on the 5' RACE reads and lists one entry per CDR3 protein. Of a few hundred thousand distinct CDR3 sequences listed, approximately 10% are singletons. The same sample was also used in a study of yellow fever vaccine responses in identical twins.

The sequenced material came from PBMCs. Every receptor here comes from a woman younger than 30 in good health.

At least ten counts were recorded for this clonotype. V and J are TRBV10-3 and TRBJ2-7, with 8 nucleotides matching TRBD1. V shed 3 bases and J 0 bases; nucleotides not matched to a gene: 7. The germline gives CDR1 ENHRY, CDR2 SYGVKD. The CDR3 spans 16 residues. CDR3 in DNA: TGTGCCATCAGTGAAGACAGGGGAAAGGGCTCCTACGAGCAGTACTTC. Translation gives CAISEDRGKGSYEQYF.

On this clonotype itself: Germline and junction disagree at one end, which may indicate a read error. The rearrangement links TRBV6-1 to TRBJ2-7, with 9 nucleotides matching TRBD1. Germline CDR1 MNHNS, CDR2 SASEGT. The CDR3 is 14 amino acids. CDR3 coding DNA: TGTGCCAGCGCTGGCGGGACAGGGATAATGACAATGGAATTC. Residues: CASAGGTGIMTMEF.

The chain's CDR3 is CASSGRRANTEAFF. The CDR3 bases are TGTGCCAGCAGTGGTCGCAGGGCGAACACTGAAGCTTTCTTT. V and J are TRBV6-1 and TRBJ1-1, with D tentatively TRBD1 (5 bases). Germline V gives CDR1 MNHNS, CDR2 SASEGT. There are 14 residues in the CDR3. Trimming shortened V by 4 bases and J by 1 base, and 10 bases separated the two germline ends.

The table lists this clonotype with many counts. J is TRBJ2-1 and V is TRBV29-1; D gene ambiguous. This CDR3 region has 14 residues. Trimming took off 6 bases at V and 5 bases at J, with 17 bases between the two ends. Per germline, CDR1 SQVTM and CDR2 ANQGSEA. DNA of the CDR3: TGCAGCGTGGACCGGCAGAACCTTGACAATGAGCAGTTCTTC. It specifies CSVDRQNLDNEQFF.

This chain uses TRBV20-1 with TRBJ2-5, with 9 bases identical to TRBD2. The germline V gene encodes CDR1 DFQATT and CDR2 SNEGSKA (reference sequence). The J segment lost 6 bases and the V segment lost 3 bases, leaving 8 bases of the junction unmatched. The CDR3 is 14 residues long. CDR3 in amino acids: CSASSSGIIKTQYF. CDR3 nucleotide sequence: TGCAGTGCTAGTTCTAGCGGGATAATAAAGACCCAGTACTTC.

This clonotype was picked up one time. One end of the junction fails to match germline, which may point to a read error. V and J are TRBV12-3 or TRBV12-4 and TRBJ2-1; 9 nucleotides align to TRBD2. CDR3 length equals 15 residues. The CDR3 bases are TGTGCCAGCAGTTTCCCTGCGGGGGGGCACAATGTGCAGTTCTTC. Its protein is CASSFPAGGHNVQFF.

Concerning this clonotype: The junction does not match germline at one end; this may be a read error. The chain employs TRBV29-1 and TRBJ2-1; D might be TRBD1 (5 bases). Germline CDR1 is SQVTM and CDR2 is ANQGSEA. The CDR3 extends over 16 amino acids. The CDR3 coding sequence is TGCAGCGCTGAAGATCGTTGGGTCAGGGACTACAATGAGCAGTTCTTC. As protein: CSAEDRWVRDYNEQFF.

This clonotype was seen a handful of times. The rearrangement uses TRBV11-2 and TRBJ2-3, with 7 positions matching TRBD2. The CDR3 sequence is 15 residues long. J lost 4 bases, V lost 7 bases, and 11 bases had no gene match. The germline gives CDR1 SGHAT, CDR2 FQNNGV. This CDR3 is CASTIFGGSADTQYF. CDR3 nucleotides: TGTGCCAGCACCATTTTCGGGGGGAGCGCAGATACGCAGTATTTT.

This clonotype has at least ten counts. J is TRBJ1-6 and V is TRBV7-9; a possible D gene is TRBD1 (5 bases). The germline gives CDR1 SEHNR, CDR2 FQNEAQ (reference sequence). The CDR3 spans 14 residues. V was shortened by 8 bases and J by 0 bases, with 8 bases between the two germline ends. CDR3 loop: CASGTSSYNSPLHF. The CDR3 bases are TGTGCCAGCGGGACCAGCTCCTATAATTCACCCCTCCACTTT.

With respect to this clonotype: Just one base apart from a much larger clone, this may be a read error. This sequence joins TRBV7-9 and TRBJ1-1; D might be TRBD1 (5 bases). The germline V gene has CDR1 SEHNR and CDR2 FQNEAQ (reference sequence). The CDR3 loop spans 15 amino acids. CDR3 amino acids: CASSLVGAENTEAYF. CDR3 DNA: TGTGCCAGCAGCTTAGTCGGGGCAGAGAACACTGAAGCTTACTTT.

In this sample, this clonotype turned up a few times. The J gene is TRBJ2-1, the V gene TRBV20-1; tentatively, D is TRBD2 (6 bases). V was trimmed by 5 bases and J by 6 bases, leaving 20 bases between them. The CDR3 spans 15 residues. Germline assignment: CDR1 DFQATT and CDR2 SNEGSKA (reference sequence). CDR3 sequence (DNA): TGCAGTGCTCTGGGCAGGGCTAGCGCCTTCAATGAGCAGTTCTTC. Its translation: CSALGRASAFNEQFF.

The table lists this clonotype with a few counts. The chain couples TRBV6-2 or TRBV6-3 to TRBJ2-1; the match to TRBD2 covers 7 bases. V gave up 0 bases and J gave up 2 bases; unmatched junction bases: 4. CDR1 MNHEY and CDR2 SVGEGT come from the germline V gene. This CDR3 is 16 amino acids long. CDR3 amino acids: CASSYSGRGTYNEQFF. CDR3 coding DNA: TGTGCCAGCAGTTACTCAGGGAGGGGAACCTACAATGAGCAGTTCTTC.

The V call is TRBV2, the J call TRBJ2-7, with TRBD2 identical over 10 bases. Germline V gene lookup returns CDR1 SNHLY and CDR2 FYNNEI. The CDR3 extends over 16 amino acids. Trimming removed 2 bases from V and 2 bases from J; junction bases left unmatched: 6. CDR3 DNA sequence: TGTGCCAGCAGTGAATACGTAACTAGCGGGACCTACGAGCAGTACTTC. Protein: CASSEYVTSGTYEQYF.

The CDR3 coding sequence is TGTGCCAGCAGTTACTGGGGCGGGTACAATGAGCAGTTCTTC. As protein: CASSYWGGYNEQFF. The J gene is TRBJ2-1, the V gene TRBV6-5; D is tentatively TRBD1 or TRBD2 (5 bases each). The CDR3 is made up of 14 amino acids. The V gene lost 1 base and the J gene lost 4 bases, with 8 bases spanning the gap. Germline CDR1 and CDR2: MNHEY and SVGAGI.

This clonotype came up many times. This chain links TRBV6-5 with TRBJ2-2; TRBD1 matches 10 bases. This CDR3 is built from 15 residues. The germline gives CDR1 MNHEY, CDR2 SVGAGI. J was trimmed by 4 bases and V by 4 bases; bases with no gene match: 3. This CDR3 reads CASSFGTGATGELFF. The DNA for the CDR3 is TGTGCCAGCAGTTTCGGGACAGGGGCCACCGGGGAGCTGTTTTTT.

The chain links TRBV15 to TRBJ2-5, with 11 bases lining up with TRBD2. The CDR3 runs to 19 residues. V shed 4 bases, J shed 2 bases, and the junction held 15 bases outside the gene matches. The germline V gene has CDR1 LNHNV and CDR2 YYDKDF (reference sequence). The chain's CDR3 is CATSTIPHGTSGGQETQYF. In DNA, the CDR3 is TGTGCCACCAGCACTATACCCCATGGAACTAGCGGGGGTCAAGAGACCCAGTACTTC. The variable domain in full, completed from reference TRBV15 and TRBJ2-5, reads DAMVIQNPRYQVTQFGKPVTLSCSQTLNHNVMYWYQQKSSQAPKLLFHYYDKDFNNEADTPDNFQSRRPNTSFCFLDIRSPGLGDTAMYLCATSTIPHGTSGGQETQYFGPGTRLLVL.

This clonotype came up a few times. V and J are TRBV28 and TRBJ1-1, with D possibly being TRBD1 (6 bases). V gave up 5 bases and J gave up 0 bases, with 13 bases separating them. CDR1 and CDR2 from the germline V gene are MDHEN and SYDVKM. This CDR3 is 15 amino acids long. The CDR3: CASSTGSIVNTEAFF. In DNA form, the CDR3 reads TGTGCCAGCAGTACAGGGAGTATAGTGAACACTGAAGCTTTCTTT.

As concerns this clonotype: A much larger clone lies one base from this, so it may be a read error. The chain joins TRBV7-3 to TRBJ2-3, with D uncertain. This CDR3 is 13 amino acids long. From germline, CDR1 is SGHTA and CDR2 FQGTGA. CDR3 sequence: CACSLPNSQAQYF. Here the CDR3 DNA reads TGTGCCTGCAGCTTACCAAACAGTCAGGCGCAGTATTTT.

V gene TRBV2 combines with J gene TRBJ2-7; TRBD2 matches 10 bases. The CDR3 has 17 residues. After removal of 6 bases from V and 3 bases from J, the junction contained 14 bases not matched to a gene. CDR1 is SNHLY, CDR2 FYNNEI, per germline. The CDR3 protein is CASRDSKTSGDFYEQYF. DNA of the CDR3: TGTGCCAGCAGGGACTCTAAAACTAGCGGGGATTTCTACGAGCAGTACTTC.

The genes are TRBV25-1 and TRBJ2-1, with TRBD2 matching over 8 bases. From germline, CDR1 is MGHDK and CDR2 SYGVNS. V lost 6 bases, J lost 1 base, and 5 bases stayed unmatched. This CDR3 has 15 amino acids. The CDR3 sequence: CASRGTGGSYNEQFF. The CDR3 nucleotides read TGTGCCAGCAGGGGTACGGGGGGGTCCTACAATGAGCAGTTCTTC.

This clonotype was counted many times. The V gene is TRBV20-1, the J gene TRBJ2-2; 7 bases align to TRBD1. The germline V gene encodes CDR1 DFQATT and CDR2 SNEGSKA (reference sequence). The V segment lost 4 bases and the J segment 4 bases; nucleotides outside the gene matches: 9. The CDR3 runs 15 residues. CDR3: CSAKVTGSPTGELFF. The DNA of the CDR3 is TGCAGTGCTAAGGTGACAGGGAGCCCCACCGGGGAGCTGTTTTTT.

In this sample, this clonotype turned up a few times. J is TRBJ1-6 and V is TRBV20-1; D unclear. Trimming cost V 6 bases and J 7 bases, with 16 bases left between them. Germline V gene sequence: CDR1 DFQATT, CDR2 SNEGSKA (reference sequence). The CDR3 extends over 14 amino acids. CDR3 bases: TGCAGTGCCCGGACCACAACAGTCAATTCACCCCTCCACTTT. This codes for CSARTTTVNSPLHF.

This clonotype was recorded many times. This chain connects TRBV27 to TRBJ2-7; 7 positions match TRBD1. The V segment lost 6 bases and the J segment 0 bases; nucleotides outside the gene matches: 8. Germline V gene sequence: CDR1 MNHEY, CDR2 SMNVEV (reference sequence). CDR3 length: 15 residues. CDR3 coding DNA: TGTGCCAGCAGCCCTGGACAGGCATCCTCCTACGAGCAGTACTTC. Translated: CASSPGQASSYEQYF.

This clonotype was seen a handful of times. The CDR3 DNA sequence: TGCGCCAGCAGCGGGGGTCCGAAAGGGTCCTACAATGAGCAGTTCTTC. This encodes CASSGGPKGSYNEQFF. The rearrangement joins TRBV5-1 to TRBJ2-1; D is perhaps TRBD1 or TRBD2 (5 bases each). The CDR3 consists of 16 residues. V gave up 4 bases and J gave up 1 base, with 15 bases separating them. Germline assignment: CDR1 SGHRS and CDR2 YFSETQ.